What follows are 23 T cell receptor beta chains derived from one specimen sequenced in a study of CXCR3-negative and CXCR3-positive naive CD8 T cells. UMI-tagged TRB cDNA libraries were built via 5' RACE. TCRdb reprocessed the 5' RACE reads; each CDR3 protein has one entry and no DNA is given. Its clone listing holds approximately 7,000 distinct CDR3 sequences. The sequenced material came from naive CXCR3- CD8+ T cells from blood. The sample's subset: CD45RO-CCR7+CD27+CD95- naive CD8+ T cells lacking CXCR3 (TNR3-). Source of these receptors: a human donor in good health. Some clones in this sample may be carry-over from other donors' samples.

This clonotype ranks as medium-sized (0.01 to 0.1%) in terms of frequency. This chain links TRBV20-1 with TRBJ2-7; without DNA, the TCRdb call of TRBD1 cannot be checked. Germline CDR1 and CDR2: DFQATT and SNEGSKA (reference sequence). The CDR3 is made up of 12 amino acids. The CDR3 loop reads CSAPRGNYEQYF.

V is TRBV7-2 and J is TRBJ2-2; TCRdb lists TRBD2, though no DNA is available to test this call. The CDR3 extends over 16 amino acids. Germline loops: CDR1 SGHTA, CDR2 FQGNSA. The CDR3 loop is CASSSGLAGNTGELFF.

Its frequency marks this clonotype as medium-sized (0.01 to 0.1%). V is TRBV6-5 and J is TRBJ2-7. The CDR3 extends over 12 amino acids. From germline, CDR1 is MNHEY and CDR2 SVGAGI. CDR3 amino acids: CASSYNLVEQYF.

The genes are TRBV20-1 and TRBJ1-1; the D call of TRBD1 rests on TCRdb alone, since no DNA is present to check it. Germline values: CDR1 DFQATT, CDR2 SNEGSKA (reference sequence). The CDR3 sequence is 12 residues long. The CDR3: CSASPLDTEAFF.

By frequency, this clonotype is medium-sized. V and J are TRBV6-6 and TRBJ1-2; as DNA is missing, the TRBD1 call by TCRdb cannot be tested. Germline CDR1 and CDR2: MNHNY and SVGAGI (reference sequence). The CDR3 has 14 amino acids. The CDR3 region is CASSLLGGPYGYTF.

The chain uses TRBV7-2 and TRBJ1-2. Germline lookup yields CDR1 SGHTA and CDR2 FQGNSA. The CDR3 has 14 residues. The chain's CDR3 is CAIRGRAGSYGYTF.

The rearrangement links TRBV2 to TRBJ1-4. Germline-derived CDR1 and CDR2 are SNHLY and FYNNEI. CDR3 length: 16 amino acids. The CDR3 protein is CASSGSGVATNEKLFF.

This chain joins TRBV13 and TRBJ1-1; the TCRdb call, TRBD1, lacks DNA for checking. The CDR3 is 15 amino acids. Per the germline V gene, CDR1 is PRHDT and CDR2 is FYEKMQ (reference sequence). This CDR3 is CASSNGQGAGTEAFF.

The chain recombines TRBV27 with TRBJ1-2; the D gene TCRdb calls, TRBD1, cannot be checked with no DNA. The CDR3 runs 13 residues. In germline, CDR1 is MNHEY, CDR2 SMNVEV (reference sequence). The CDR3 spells CASSFDSSDGYTF.

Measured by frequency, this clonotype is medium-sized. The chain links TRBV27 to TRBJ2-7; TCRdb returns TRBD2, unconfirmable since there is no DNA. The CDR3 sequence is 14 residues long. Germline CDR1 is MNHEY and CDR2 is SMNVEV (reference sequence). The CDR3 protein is CASSLLQGGYEQYF.

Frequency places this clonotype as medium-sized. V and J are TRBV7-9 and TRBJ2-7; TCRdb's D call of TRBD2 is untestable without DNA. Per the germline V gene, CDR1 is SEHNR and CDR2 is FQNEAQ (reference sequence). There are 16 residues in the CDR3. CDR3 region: CASSPSPRLVPFEQYF.

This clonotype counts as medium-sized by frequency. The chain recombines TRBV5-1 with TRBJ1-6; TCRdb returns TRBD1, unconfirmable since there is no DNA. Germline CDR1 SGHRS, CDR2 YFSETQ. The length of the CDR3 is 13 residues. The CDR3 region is CASSSRGDSPLHF.

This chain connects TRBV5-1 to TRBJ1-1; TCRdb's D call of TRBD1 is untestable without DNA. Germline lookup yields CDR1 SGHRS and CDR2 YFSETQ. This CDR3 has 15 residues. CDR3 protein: CASSLRTAMNTEAFF.

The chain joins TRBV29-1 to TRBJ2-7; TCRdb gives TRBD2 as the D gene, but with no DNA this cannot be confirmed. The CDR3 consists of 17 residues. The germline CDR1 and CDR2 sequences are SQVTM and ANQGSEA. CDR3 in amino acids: CSVSGTSGKGRSYEQYF.

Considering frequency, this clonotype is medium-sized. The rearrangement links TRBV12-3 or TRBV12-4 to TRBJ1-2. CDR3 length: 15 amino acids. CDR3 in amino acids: CASSLEIGGSYGYTF.

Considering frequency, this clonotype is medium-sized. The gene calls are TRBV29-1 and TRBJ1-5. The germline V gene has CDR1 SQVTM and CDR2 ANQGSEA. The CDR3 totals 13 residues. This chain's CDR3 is CSVQSGSNQPQHF.

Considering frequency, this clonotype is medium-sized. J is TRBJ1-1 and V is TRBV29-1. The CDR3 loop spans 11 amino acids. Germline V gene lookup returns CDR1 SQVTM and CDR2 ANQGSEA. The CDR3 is CSVAQNTEAFF.

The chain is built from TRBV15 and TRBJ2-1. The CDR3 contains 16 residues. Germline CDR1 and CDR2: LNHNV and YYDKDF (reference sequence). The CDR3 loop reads CATSRGPVAETLEQFF. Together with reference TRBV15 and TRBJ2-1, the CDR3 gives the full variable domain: DAMVIQNPRYQVTQFGKPVTLSCSQTLNHNVMYWYQQKSSQAPKLLFHYYDKDFNNEADTPDNFQSRRPNTSFCFLDIRSPGLGDTAMYLCATSRGPVAETLEQFFGPGTRLTVL.

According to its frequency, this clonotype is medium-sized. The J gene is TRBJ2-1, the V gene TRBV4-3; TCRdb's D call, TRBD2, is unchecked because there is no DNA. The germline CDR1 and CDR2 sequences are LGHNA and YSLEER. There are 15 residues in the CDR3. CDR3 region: CASSQETGGLNEQFF.

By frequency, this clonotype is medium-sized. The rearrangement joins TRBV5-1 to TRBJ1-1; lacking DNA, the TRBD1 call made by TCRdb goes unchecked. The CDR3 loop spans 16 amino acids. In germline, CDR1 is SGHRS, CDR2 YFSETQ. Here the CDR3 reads CASSLGWGREDTEAFF.

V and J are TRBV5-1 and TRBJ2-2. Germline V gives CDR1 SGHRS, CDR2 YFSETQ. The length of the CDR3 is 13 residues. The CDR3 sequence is CASSFGPTGELFF.

This CDR3 is CSVTRADTDTQYF. The chain combines TRBV29-1 with TRBJ2-3; TCRdb's D call of TRBD1 is untestable without DNA. This CDR3 is built from 13 residues. Germline V lookup: CDR1 SQVTM, CDR2 ANQGSEA.

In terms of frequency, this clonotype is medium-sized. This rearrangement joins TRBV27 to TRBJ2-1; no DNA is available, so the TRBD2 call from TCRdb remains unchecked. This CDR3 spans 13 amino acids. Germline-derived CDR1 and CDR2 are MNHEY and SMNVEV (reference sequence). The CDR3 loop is CASSRRLENEQFF.